The next 9 T cell receptor beta chains were all read from a single sample in a study of beta chain features in type 1 diabetes. Expressed TCRB transcripts got sequenced, as all isolated RNA was reverse transcribed. Clones were sequenced by immunoSEQ multiplex PCR, and TCRdb holds only the in-frame ones, with some missing. The profile shows under 250,000 clones, about 30% of them singletons. Sequencing was carried out using central memory CD4+ T cells from blood. The receptors were gathered from a man aged 25-45 years in good health.

This sequence joins TRBV19 and TRBJ1-5; no clear D. The germline V and J ends were trimmed by 0 bases and 6 bases, with 6 bases remaining between them. From germline, CDR1 is LNHDA and CDR2 SQIVND (reference sequence). The CDR3 is 13 residues long. Here the CDR3 reads CASSIDPSQPQHF. CDR3 coding DNA: TGTGCCAGTAGTATAGATCCGAGTCAGCCCCAGCATTTT.

The table lists this clone with a few counts. This rearrangement joins TRBV11-2 to TRBJ2-1, with unresolved D. V lost 0 bases, J lost 6 bases, and 18 bases lay in between. The CDR3 loop spans 17 amino acids. CDR1 is SGHAT, CDR2 FQNNGV, per germline. CDR3: CASSLDAERSGVNEQFF. The CDR3 nucleotides read TGTGCCAGCAGCTTAGATGCAGAACGGTCTGGGGTCAATGAGCAGTTCTTC.

There are a few counts of this clone. V and J are TRBV7-9 and TRBJ2-5; 15 positions agree with TRBD2. The CDR3 has 18 residues. Germline trimming cut 8 bases from V and 0 bases from J; bases unmatched to any gene: 10. Germline CDR1 reads SEHNR; CDR2 reads FQNEAQ (reference sequence). CDR3 sequence: CASSPGLAGGLNQETQYF. The CDR3 nucleotides read TGTGCCAGCTCCCCGGGACTAGCGGGAGGATTGAACCAAGAGACCCAGTACTTC.

This CDR3 reads CASRPTGMGETQYF. CDR3 in DNA: TGCGCCAGCAGACCGACAGGGATGGGAGAGACCCAGTACTTC. The chain employs TRBV5-1 and TRBJ2-5; TRBD1 matches 7 bases. Losses at the gene ends were 5 bases for V and 4 bases for J; bases not matched to a gene: 8. The CDR3 is 14 amino acids. Germline CDR1 reads SGHRS; CDR2 reads YFSETQ.

The genes are TRBV2 and TRBJ2-6; weak D call: TRBD2 (5 bases). CDR1 SNHLY and CDR2 FYNNEI come from the germline V gene. CDR3 length equals 12 residues. The ends were cut back, 8 bases at V and 6 bases at J, with 8 bases in the middle. CDR3 DNA: TGTGCCAGCCACCGGGAGGCCAACGTCCTGACTTTC. Protein: CASHREANVLTF.

The gene calls are TRBV6-5 and TRBJ2-5, with 11 bases fitting TRBD2. The CDR3 runs to 14 residues. The V gene's germline CDR1 is MNHEY and CDR2 SVGAGI. V gave up 4 bases and J gave up 5 bases; unmatched junction bases: 3. The CDR3 DNA reads as TGTGCCAGCAGTTTATCTAGCGGGAGGGAGACCCAGTACTTC. Translating it yields CASSLSSGRETQYF.

The chain employs TRBV11-3 and TRBJ2-1, with TRBD1 matching 8 bases. Germline V gene lookup returns CDR1 SGHNT and CDR2 YENEEA. The CDR3 consists of 15 residues. V was pared by 5 bases and J by 5 bases, with 8 bases of the junction left unmatched. The CDR3 DNA follows: TGTGCCAGCAGCCAATCCAGGGGGCGGCACAATGAGCAGTTCTTC. It specifies CASSQSRGRHNEQFF.

In this sample, this clone turned up a few times. This chain links TRBV6-5 with TRBJ2-7, with D possibly being TRBD1 (5 bases). Germline V gene data show CDR1 as MNHEY and CDR2 as SVGAGI. Trimming cost V 8 bases and J 0 bases, with 14 bases left between them. The CDR3 has 14 amino acids. The CDR3 protein is CASGQIDSSYEQYF. DNA for the CDR3: TGTGCCAGCGGACAAATAGACAGCTCCTACGAGCAGTACTTC.

The V gene is TRBV7-9, the J gene TRBJ1-6; tentatively, D is TRBD1 (5 bases). Germline V gives CDR1 SEHNR, CDR2 FQNEAQ (reference sequence). V lost 0 bases and J lost 10, with 13 bases in between. The CDR3 length is 15 residues. This CDR3 is CASSLALGDRSPLHF. The DNA for the CDR3 is TGTGCCAGCAGCTTAGCGTTAGGGGATCGATCACCCCTCCACTTT.